This T cell receptor beta chain comes out of a study of response to subunit inactivated influenza vaccine (dated by TCRdb to 2016 to 2019). Notes on the research overall: The study used deep quantitative T cell receptor repertoire profiling to track responses to a trivalent subunit inactivated influenza vaccine. The paper as a whole reports these results and caveats: The authors proposed that each seasonal influenza vaccination may bring in only a limited number of new T cells.

From the cysteine up to the phenylalanine, the CDR3 has a length of 16 residues. Kept here is only the CDR3 DNA, which spans 48 bases and is read in frame from base 1. V is cut by 0 bases and J by 3 bases, and the space between the germline ends is 15 bases. From a lookup of the germline V gene, CDR1 and CDR2 are MNHEY and SVGAGI. Note on this clonotype: Its target antigen remains unknown. Qualities for individual bases were not recorded, and no much larger clone is one base off.

The library was made by RT-PCR. Data came from an Illumina HiSeq 2500. TCRdb cleaned the public reads at Q25 with fastp, built clones with MiXCR and kept in-frame beta chains. Records with the same CDR3 protein are collapsed into one entry carrying the most frequent genes and DNA. In this sample the table shows some 800,000 distinct CDR3 sequences, approximately 22% of which occur a single time. In total, the top ten clones hold roughly a tenth of the sample. The chain couples TRBV6-5 to TRBJ2-7; the D segment could be TRBD2, given 5 matching bases. Sequenced here: PBMCs from blood, sampled approximately 5 days after vaccination. This clonotype originated in a man in his forties or fifties who received an inactivated influenza vaccine. Donor details come from another sample of the same person, matched by shared clones. The DNA sequence follows: TGTGCCAGCAGTTACTCGACGTCCTCCCGGGACTACGAGCAGTACTTC. It translates as CASSYSTSSRDYEQYF.